This T cell receptor beta chain was retrieved from a study of T cells in Graves' hyperthyroidism and ophthalmopathy. Study-level findings and limits: A 13 V-J signature model discriminated ophthalmopathy versus stable hyperthyroidism.

RNA transcripts were the template for amplifying TCR beta CDR3 regions. The HTBI primer set served for first-round RT-PCR of the TCR CDR3. Each CDR3 protein is one row after TCRdb ran MiXCR on the multiplex PCR reads. The sample records a few hundred thousand distinct CDR3 sequences, less than 15% being singletons. Exclusion of a patient resulted from uncontrolled infection, other autoimmune disease, pregnancy or lactation. Diagnostic assessment was based on clinical symptoms, serum thyroxine and TRAb, thyroid ultrasound and orbital computed tomography. Remarks on this clonotype: What it binds is not known. This sequence may be a read error, since a much larger clone differs from it by one base.

The sample comprised blood. The receptor was derived from a man aged 25 to 40 with Graves' hyperthyroidism that later progressed to Graves' ophthalmopathy.

The CDR3 DNA reads as TGTGCCAGCAGCGCCAGGGGGGGGAGTGATCCACCCCTCCACTTT. Translating it yields CASSARGGSDPPLHF. This chain joins TRBV9 and TRBJ1-6; TRBD1 matches at 7 bases. There are 15 residues in the CDR3. The trim removed 3 bases at V and 11 bases at J, leaving 11 bases unmatched. Looked up from germline, CDR1 is SGDLS and CDR2 is YYNGEE.